A single sample is the source of the 14 T cell receptor beta chains below, sequenced in a study of cytomegalovirus exposure and HLA in healthy donors. PCR was performed using 60 Vbeta and 13 Jbeta primers. The protocol was immunoSEQ multiplex PCR, while the TCRdb copy is restricted to in-frame clones and leaves out a portion. The repertoire has about 43,000 clones, over 55% of them found once; the top ten carry around 8.7%. The sequenced material came from PBMCs. The origin of the receptors is a human donor in good health.

The chain couples TRBV25-1 to TRBJ2-2; D is uncertain. Trimming took 1 base from V and 2 from J, leaving 8 bases between them. Germline V gene lookup returns CDR1 MGHDK and CDR2 SYGVNS. The CDR3 has 15 amino acids. DNA for the CDR3: TGTGCCAGCAGTGAATCGAGAGGCAACACCGGGGAGCTGTTTTTT. The encoded protein is CASSESRGNTGELFF.

The rearrangement links TRBV4-2 to TRBJ2-3; D might be TRBD2 (5 bases). CDR3 length: 16 amino acids. Germline V CDR1 and CDR2: LGHNA, YNFKEQ. V gave up 0 bases and J gave up 2 bases, with 12 bases separating them. The CDR3 sequence: CASSQEPSIPTDTQYF. In DNA, the CDR3 is TGTGCCAGCAGCCAAGAACCTAGCATTCCCACAGATACGCAGTATTTT.

The genes are TRBV18 and TRBJ1-2, with D perhaps TRBD1 (5 bases). The CDR3 runs to 14 residues. V dropped 2 bases and J dropped 0 bases, with 7 bases sitting between them. From germline, CDR1 is KGHSH and CDR2 LQKENI. In DNA form, the CDR3 reads TGTGCCAGCTCACCATCAGGGACTAACTATGGCTACACCTTC. It yields the protein CASSPSGTNYGYTF.

The chain recombines TRBV5-6 with TRBJ1-4; 8 bases are a match to TRBD1. Germline V gene data show CDR1 as SGHDT and CDR2 as YYEEEE. CDR3 length: 14 amino acids. V was clipped by 3 bases and J by 7 bases; unmatched bases: 5. The CDR3 DNA reads as TGTGCCAGCAGCTATGGACAGGGCTTTGAAAAACTGTTTTTT. This sequence encodes CASSYGQGFEKLFF. The entire variable domain, with the rest obtained from reference TRBV5-6 and TRBJ1-4, is as follows: DAGVTQSPTHLIKTRGQQVTLRCSPKSGHDTVSWYQQALGQGPQFIFQYYEEEERQRGNFPDRFSGHQFPNYSSELNVNALLLGDSALYLCASSYGQGFEKLFFGSGTQLSVL.

This clone was seen a few times. The J gene is TRBJ1-1, the V gene TRBV30; 8 bases agree with TRBD1. The germline V gene has CDR1 GTSNPN and CDR2 SVGIG (reference sequence). The CDR3 runs to 14 residues. The J segment lost 4 bases and the V segment lost 3 bases, leaving 7 bases of the junction unmatched. CDR3 region: CAWSQTTGATEAFF. The CDR3 DNA reads as TGTGCCTGGAGCCAAACGACAGGGGCCACTGAAGCTTTCTTT.

The CDR3 DNA follows: TGTGCCTGGAGTGTACAGGAAAACTATAATTCACCCCTCCACTTT. Translating it yields CAWSVQENYNSPLHF. This rearrangement joins TRBV30 to TRBJ1-6; a weak D match, TRBD1 (5 bases). In germline, CDR1 is GTSNPN, CDR2 SVGIG (reference sequence). CDR3 size: 15 residues. V dropped 0 bases and J dropped 3 bases, with 9 bases sitting between them.

The chain recombines TRBV7-2 with TRBJ2-5; 8 positions match TRBD2. This CDR3 is built from 16 residues. J gave up 1 base and V 5 bases, and 9 bases lay outside the gene matches. Germline assignment: CDR1 SGHTA and CDR2 FQGNSA. CDR3: CASSGNSGKPQETQYF. The CDR3 region has the DNA TGTGCCAGCAGCGGGAATAGCGGGAAGCCCCAAGAGACCCAGTACTTC.

This clone appeared once. The CDR3 reads CASRLGEGPQHF. In DNA form, the CDR3 reads TGTGCCAGCAGACTAGGTGAGGGGCCCCAGCATTTT. V usage is TRBV7-2 and J usage is TRBJ1-5; D is undetermined. V lost 6 bases and J 9 bases, leaving 12 bases between the germline ends. The germline CDR1 and CDR2 sequences are SGHTA and FQGNSA. The CDR3 runs to 12 residues.

This clone ranks as medium-sized. This chain connects TRBV5-6 to TRBJ1-2, with 7 bases that match TRBD1. Germline V lookup: CDR1 SGHDT, CDR2 YYEEEE. This CDR3 contains 16 residues. V lost 4 bases to trimming and J lost 0 bases; unmatched junction nucleotides: 9. The CDR3 sequence: CASSKGTVKTNYGYTF. The CDR3 nucleotides are TGTGCCAGCAGCAAAGGGACAGTTAAAACTAACTATGGCTACACCTTC.

The chain has TRBV2 and TRBJ1-4; 7 bases agree with TRBD1. Losses at the gene ends were 6 bases for V and 2 bases for J; bases not matched to a gene: 3. This CDR3 has 14 amino acids. Germline assignment: CDR1 SNHLY and CDR2 FYNNEI. The CDR3 DNA reads TGTGCCAGCAGGGGACAGCGGACTAATGAAAAACTGTTTTTT. Amino acid sequence: CASRGQRTNEKLFF. The full variable domain, rest sourced from reference TRBV2 and TRBJ1-4, is EPEVTQTPSHQVTQMGQEVILRCVPISNHLYFYWYRQILGQKVEFLVSFYNNEISEKSEIFDDQFSVERPDGSNFTLKIRSTKLEDSAMYFCASRGQRTNEKLFFGSGTQLSVL.

This clone showed up just a few times. This chain links TRBV30 with TRBJ2-1, with D perhaps TRBD2 (6 bases). V lost 3 bases and J lost 0, with 12 bases in between. The CDR3 runs 15 residues. CDR1 and CDR2 from the germline V gene are GTSNPN and SVGIG (reference sequence). For the CDR3, the DNA is TGTGCCTGGAGCCCGGGGGAGAGCTCCTACAATGAGCAGTTCTTC. Its translation is CAWSPGESSYNEQFF.

The gene calls are TRBV29-1 and TRBJ1-3; D remains unclear. The germline V gene encodes CDR1 SQVTM and CDR2 ANQGSEA. The CDR3 length is 13 residues. Here the CDR3 reads CKPSRGTRNTIYF. For the CDR3, the DNA is TGCAAACCTAGTCGGGGAACACGAAACACCATATATTTT.

This chain joins TRBV29-1 and TRBJ1-1; TRBD1 matches 12 bases. CDR3 size: 13 residues. CDR1 and CDR2 from the germline V gene are SQVTM and ANQGSEA. With V trimmed by 7 bases and J by 7 bases, 7 bases remained unmatched. The CDR3 region is CSGWGQGAFEAFF. DNA for the CDR3: TGCAGCGGGTGGGGACAGGGGGCATTTGAAGCTTTCTTT.

The chain combines TRBV28 with TRBJ1-5, with 7 bases lining up with TRBD1. There are 14 residues in the CDR3. Germline-derived CDR1 and CDR2 are MDHEN and SYDVKM. Trimming removed 7 bases from V and 7 bases from J; junction bases left unmatched: 10. The CDR3 region has the DNA TGTGCCAGCAACGGACAGGTTGATAACCAGCCCCAGCATTTT. Its protein is CASNGQVDNQPQHF. Supplemented by reference TRBV28 and TRBJ1-5, the full variable domain reads DVKVTQSSRYLVKRTGEKVFLECVQDMDHENMFWYRQDPGLGLRLIYFSYDVKMKEKGDIPEGYSVSREKKERFSLILESASTNQTSMYLCASNGQVDNQPQHFGDGTRLSIL.